Listed here are 21 T cell receptor beta chains from one sample, sequenced in a study of blood T cell repertoires in COVID-19. Some clones are missing from TCRdb's copy, which holds only in-frame ones; the method was immunoSEQ multiplex PCR. This sample has 300,000 to 350,000 clones, with approximately 85% found just once. The material sequenced was PBMCs or T cells enriched from blood (not recorded which). These receptor sequences come from a man aged 30 to 39 who had recovered from COVID-19.

The chain couples TRBV18 to TRBJ1-2; 9 nucleotides match TRBD1. Germline-derived CDR1 and CDR2 are KGHSH and LQKENI. This CDR3 region has 14 residues. V trimming: 2 bases; J trimming: 8 bases; junction bases outside the gene matches: 6. CDR3 bases: TGTGCCAGCTCACCATCGACAGGGGGAGGAGGCTACACCTTC. This translates into CASSPSTGGGGYTF.

The J gene is TRBJ1-1, the V gene TRBV10-3; a possible D gene is TRBD1 (6 bases). Deletions cut 2 bases from V and 1 base from J, with 11 bases between. The CDR3 consists of 15 residues. From germline, CDR1 is ENHRY and CDR2 SYGVKD. CDR3 coding DNA: TGTGCCATCAGTGAGCTCACAGGGAGGAACACTGAAGCTTTCTTT. Translating gives CAISELTGRNTEAFF.

The rearrangement joins TRBV10-3 to TRBJ1-2, with D possibly matching TRBD1 (6 bases). In germline, CDR1 is ENHRY, CDR2 SYGVKD. There are 16 residues in the CDR3. Between the trimmed V and J ends, which lost 5 bases and 4 bases, there was a span of 20 bases. Here the CDR3 reads CAISPSNRARGYGYTF. The CDR3 nucleotides read TGTGCCATCAGTCCCTCTAACAGGGCCCGCGGCTATGGCTACACCTTC.

This sequence joins TRBV19 and TRBJ2-2; TRBD2 aligns across 12 bases. The CDR3 runs 14 residues. Germline trimming cut 6 bases from V and 6 bases from J; bases unmatched to any gene: 2. CDR1 is LNHDA and CDR2 is SQIVND in the germline V gene (reference sequence). For the CDR3, the DNA is TGTGCCAGTAGGCTAGCGGGGGGGCCCGGGGAGCTGTTTTTT. Translation gives CASRLAGGPGELFF.

DNA for the CDR3: TGTGCCAGCAGCCAAGGGGTCAATAGGGACAGAACTAATGAAAAACTGTTTTTT. The encoded protein is CASSQGVNRDRTNEKLFF. The chain employs TRBV4-2 and TRBJ1-4, with 7 bases that match TRBD1. Germline CDR1 and CDR2: LGHNA and YNFKEQ. V lost 1 base and J lost 1; bases outside the gene matches: 9. The CDR3 extends over 18 amino acids.

The chain combines TRBV27 with TRBJ1-2; 10 bases map to TRBD1. Germline CDR1 is MNHEY and CDR2 is SMNVEV (reference sequence). The CDR3 has 17 amino acids. The trim removed 6 bases at V and 1 base at J, leaving 11 bases unmatched. The chain's CDR3 is CASSSRDRGRVNYGYTF. In DNA form, the CDR3 reads TGTGCCAGCAGCTCTCGGGACAGGGGTCGCGTTAACTATGGCTACACCTTC.

The chain has TRBV6-5 and TRBJ2-7, with a possible D match to TRBD2 (6 bases). The CDR3 contains 15 residues. V lost 0 bases and J lost 6, with 15 bases in between. The germline V gene has CDR1 MNHEY and CDR2 SVGAGI. The CDR3 here is CASSYSPMGGTEQYF. The CDR3 nucleotides are TGTGCCAGCAGTTACTCCCCCATGGGGGGAACCGAGCAGTACTTC.

The chain uses TRBV6-5 and TRBJ1-1, with D maybe TRBD1 (6 bases). V was cut by 7 bases and J by 4 bases, with 19 bases left in between. Germline assignment: CDR1 MNHEY and CDR2 SVGAGI. This CDR3 spans 15 amino acids. CDR3 protein: CASTDPQGSGTEAFF. In DNA form, the CDR3 reads TGTGCCAGCACCGATCCTCAGGGGAGTGGCACTGAAGCTTTCTTT.

The rearrangement joins TRBV30 to TRBJ2-7; 7 bases are shared with TRBD1. The CDR3 contains 14 residues. Per germline, CDR1 GTSNPN and CDR2 SVGIG (reference sequence). The V gene end was trimmed by 0 bases and the J gene end by 5 bases; junction bases not matched to a gene: 7. The CDR3 region is CAWSVTGVRHEQYF. The CDR3 bases are TGTGCCTGGAGTGTTACAGGGGTAAGGCACGAGCAGTACTTC. Variable domain in full (rest from reference TRBV30 and TRBJ2-7): SQTIHQWPATLVQPVGSPLSLECTVEGTSNPNLYWYRQAAGRGLQLLFYSVGIGQISSEVPQNLSASRPQDRQFILSSKKLLLSDSGFYLCAWSVTGVRHEQYFGPGTRLTVT.

This sequence joins TRBV19 and TRBJ1-1, with a tentative D call TRBD1 (6 bases). Between the trimmed V and J ends, which lost 6 bases and 2 bases, there was a span of 16 bases. CDR3 size: 15 residues. The V gene's germline CDR1 is LNHDA and CDR2 SQIVND (reference sequence). The CDR3 loop is CASRQGSFINTEAFF. The CDR3 nucleotides read TGTGCCAGTAGGCAGGGGAGTTTTATAAACACTGAAGCTTTCTTT. Drawing the rest from reference TRBV19 and TRBJ1-1, the complete variable domain is DGGITQSPKYLFRKEGQNVTLSCEQNLNHDAMYWYRQDPGQGLRLIYYSQIVNDFQKGDIAEGYSVSREKKESFPLTVTSAQKNPTAFYLCASRQGSFINTEAFFGQGTRLTVV.

Of note for this clone: Other DNA sequences of this sample code for an identical CDR3. This chain connects TRBV7-9 to TRBJ2-7; TRBD1 matches at 8 bases. This CDR3 has 14 amino acids. Germline V gene data show CDR1 as SEHNR and CDR2 as FQNEAQ (reference sequence). J gave up 2 bases and V 4 bases, and 4 bases lay outside the gene matches. The CDR3 here is CASSSGTGPYEQYF. The CDR3 nucleotides are TGTGCCAGCAGCTCAGGGACAGGACCCTACGAGCAGTACTTC.

The chain carries TRBV5-4 and TRBJ1-2, with no clear D. Germline CDR1 SGHNT, CDR2 YYREEE (reference sequence). This CDR3 has 14 amino acids. Trimming removed 0 bases from V and 3 bases from J, with 9 bases in between. The CDR3 region has the DNA TGTGCCAGCAGCTTGGAGGGCGGGGACTATGGCTACACCTTC. Its protein product is CASSLEGGDYGYTF.

The chain carries TRBV14 and TRBJ2-1, with 10 nucleotides matching TRBD2. In germline, CDR1 is SGHDN, CDR2 FVKESK. Trimming at V came to 4 bases and at J to 10 bases, leaving 4 bases not matched to a gene. The CDR3 covers 13 residues. The CDR3: CASSRVSGGEQFF. DNA for the CDR3: TGTGCCAGCAGCCGAGTTAGCGGGGGGGAGCAGTTCTTC.

The chain uses TRBV12-5 and TRBJ1-1; D unclear. The CDR3 is made up of 11 amino acids. Germline-derived CDR1 and CDR2 are LGHNT and FRNRAP. V was clipped by 6 bases and J by 4 bases, with 6 bases between them. CDR3 DNA: TGTGCTAGTGGCACCGGCACTGAAGCTTTCTTT. It encodes CASGTGTEAFF.

V usage is TRBV2 and J usage is TRBJ2-5; D is unresolved. The CDR3 spans 12 residues. The germline gives CDR1 SNHLY, CDR2 FYNNEI. V was cut by 0 bases and J by 5 bases, with 4 bases left in between. CDR3 nucleotide sequence: TGTGCCAGCAGTGAAGCGCGGGAGACCCAGTACTTC. This encodes CASSEARETQYF.

The chain has TRBV19 and TRBJ1-2, with 7 nucleotides matching TRBD1. With V trimmed by 6 bases and J by 3 bases, 7 bases remained unmatched. The CDR3 has 14 amino acids. Germline CDR1 and CDR2: LNHDA and SQIVND (reference sequence). Here the CDR3 reads CASRRDSPHYGYTF. The CDR3 bases are TGTGCCAGTAGGAGGGACAGTCCACACTATGGCTACACCTTC.

The chain couples TRBV14 to TRBJ2-5; 9 nucleotides agree with TRBD1. Germline loops: CDR1 SGHDN, CDR2 FVKESK. After removal of 5 bases from V and 6 bases from J, the junction contained 10 bases not matched to a gene. The CDR3 runs to 15 residues. CDR3 nucleotide sequence: TGTGCCAGCAGCGCGGGACAGGGAGAGGTAAAGACCCAGTACTTC. It translates to CASSAGQGEVKTQYF.

The gene calls are TRBV7-9 and TRBJ1-5; 8 bases align to TRBD1. CDR1 and CDR2 from the germline V gene are SEHNR and FQNEAQ (reference sequence). With V trimmed by 8 bases and J by 6 bases, 3 bases remained unmatched. The CDR3 consists of 12 residues. The CDR3 loop reads CASGQGSQPQHF. In DNA form, the CDR3 reads TGTGCCAGCGGACAGGGTAGTCAGCCCCAGCATTTT.

The chain links TRBV3-1 (or the pseudogene TRBV3-2) to TRBJ1-5; 12 bases map to TRBD1. Germline V gene data show CDR1 as LGHDT and CDR2 as YNNKEL (reference sequence). This CDR3 is built from 15 residues. With V trimmed by 6 bases and J by 7 bases, 7 bases remained unmatched. The CDR3 is CASSSGTGGAQPQHF. In DNA form, the CDR3 reads TGTGCCAGCAGTTCCGGGACAGGGGGCGCCCAGCCCCAGCATTTT.

This chain links TRBV27 with TRBJ2-7; tentatively, D is TRBD1 (6 bases). The ends were cut back, 0 bases at V and 3 bases at J, with 15 bases in the middle. Per the germline V gene, CDR1 is MNHEY and CDR2 is SMNVEV (reference sequence). The CDR3 is 16 residues long. The CDR3: CASSLSSPGQSYEQYF. CDR3 in DNA: TGTGCCAGCAGTTTATCTTCACCGGGACAAAGCTACGAGCAGTACTTC.

The chain joins TRBV5-1 to TRBJ2-7, with 10 bases matching TRBD2. Germline CDR1 is SGHRS and CDR2 is YFSETQ. There are 15 residues in the CDR3. With 0 bases clipped from V and 7 bases from J, the junction kept 7 bases outside the gene matches. CDR3 in DNA: TGCGCCAGCAGCTTGGCCGCTAGCGGGGGTTATGAGCAGTACTTC. It specifies CASSLAASGGYEQYF.